This is a list of T cell receptor beta chains from one sample in a study of blood T cell repertoires in COVID-19. Data came from immunoSEQ multiplex PCR; TCRdb stores just in-frame clones and leaves some out. The repertoire holds some 57,000 clones, with around 90% as singletons. Sequences were obtained from peripheral blood. All receptors derive from a man between 50 and 59 years old with active COVID-19. CDR3s leave out the opening cysteine and the closing phenylalanine or tryptophan.

V gene	CDR3 protein
TRBV27	ASSPDRGLGYT
TRBV19	ASSIVGRGGKDTQY
TRBV2	ADSVLSYNEQF
TRBV3-1/TRBV3-2	ASSQDLGGGAF
TRBV27	ASSELSGNTIY
TRBV30	AWSVGGNQPQH
TRBV30	AWSSRGSYNSPLH
TRBV2	ASSGGGGTYEQY
TRBV7-2	ASSPGWSTDTQY
TRBV5-1	ASSLGGGAYNEQF
TRBV4-1	ASSPVSQETQY
TRBV18	ASSPLDTSGRPTDTQY
TRBV4-2	ASSHRRGALAGGVTDTQY
TRBV14	ASSLGTGWYNEQF
TRBV6-6	ASRERGKYPDTQY
TRBV28	ASSYASSYNEQF
TRBV6-6	ASSLSGQPQH
TRBV5-1	ASSGGQNVGETQY
TRBV15	ATSRDPSPSGGETQY
TRBV18	ASSPLQGAEAF
TRBV5-6	ASSFGQGGTEAF
TRBV3-1/TRBV3-2	ASSLQGGLGYGYT
TRBV24-1	ATSDSQRDTGELF
TRBV30	AWHGARGSEAF
TRBV7-9	ASSSSLRLHTEAF
TRBV11-2	ASSPQGLSYEQY
TRBV19	ASSTEAGGGTDTQY
TRBV2	ASKLTSGGTLAKNIQY
TRBV3-1/TRBV3-2	ASSQTDSTEAF
TRBV27	ASSSPAGRTDTQY
TRBV5-1	ASSLTSSPVSGNTIY
TRBV7-6	ASSLRAGAHTITDTQY
TRBV30	AWSVGGFNLYEQY
TRBV6-5	ASSPGLRGGETQY
TRBV12-3/TRBV12-4	ASSLEGYEQF
TRBV6-5	ASSYSSLNTEAF
TRBV7-8	ASSLRPSGTEAF
TRBV10-3	AISDGRVVYEQY
TRBV7-2	ASSLQVRPGVVIQY
TRBV6-1	ASSGQHHPSNSPLH
TRBV18	ASSPGGSWGNEQF
TRBV6-2/TRBV6-3	ASSYGSSGPSYEQY